The 32 T cell receptor beta chains below were found in one sample sequenced in a study of control samples from healthy donors and cancer patients. Profiling relied on immunoSEQ multiplex PCR, and the TCRdb table lists in-frame clones only, not all of them. The table shows under 150,000 clones, with about nine tenths occurring only once. The sequenced material came from blood. The source is a man between 35 and 55 years old in good health.

This clone was counted once. This chain uses TRBV24-1 with TRBJ2-2; perhaps TRBD2 as D (5 bases). CDR3 size: 15 residues. The germline V gene encodes CDR1 KGHDR and CDR2 SFDVKD. V shed 6 bases and J shed 7 bases, with 17 bases lying between them. The CDR3 DNA follows: TGTGCCACCAGTCCCGGTGGTAGCGAAAGCGGGGAGCTGTTTTTT. Residues: CATSPGGSESGELFF.

The chain uses TRBV21-1 and TRBJ2-5. TRBV21-1 corresponds to a pseudogene. The CDR3 length is 17 residues. The CDR3 here is CASSNEGGYGGPETQYF. In DNA form, the CDR3 reads TGTGCCAGCAGCAACGAAGGGGGGTACGGGGGCCCAGAGACCCAGTACTTC.

CDR3 coding DNA: TGTGCCAGCGGAAAACAGGGGACTAGCAATCAGCCCCAGCATTTT. Translation gives CASGKQGTSNQPQHF. The chain joins TRBV2 to TRBJ1-5; 7 bases align to TRBD1. V shed 8 bases and J 0 bases; nucleotides not matched to a gene: 7. The CDR3 loop spans 15 amino acids. Germline assignment: CDR1 SNHLY and CDR2 FYNNEI.

This sequence joins TRBV18 and TRBJ1-1; D is uncertain. Germline V gives CDR1 KGHSH, CDR2 LQKENI. The CDR3 extends over 13 amino acids. V gave up 2 bases and J gave up 3 bases, with 7 bases separating them. The chain's CDR3 is CASSPNGDTEAFF. CDR3 DNA sequence: TGTGCCAGCTCACCAAACGGAGACACTGAAGCTTTCTTT. Filled out from reference TRBV18 and TRBJ1-1, the complete variable domain reads NAGVMQNPRHLVRRRGQEARLRCSPMKGHSHVYWYRQLPEEGLKFMVYLQKENIIDESGMPKERFSAEFPKEGPSILRIQQVVRGDSAAYFCASSPNGDTEAFFGQGTRLTVV.

The chain has TRBV7-9 and TRBJ2-5, with D maybe TRBD2 (7 bases). The CDR3 consists of 13 residues. Trimming left V 11 bases short and J 3 bases short, with 16 bases between. Germline lookup yields CDR1 SEHNR and CDR2 FQNEAQ (reference sequence). CDR3 nucleotides: TGTGCCGTAAACGGGAGGACAGAAGAGACCCAGTACTTC. It is translated as CAVNGRTEETQYF. Variable domain in full (rest from reference TRBV7-9 and TRBJ2-5): DTGVSQNPRHKITKRGQNVTFRCDPISEHNRLYWYRQTLGQGPEFLTYFQNEAQLEKSRLLSDRFSAERPKGSFSTLEIQRTEQGDSAMYLCAVNGRTEETQYFGPGTRLLVL.

In this sample, this clone turned up a few times. The chain uses TRBV4-3 and TRBJ2-7; TRBD2 agrees at 12 bases. The germline V gene encodes CDR1 LGHNA and CDR2 YSLEER. V lost 4 bases to trimming and J lost 4 bases; unmatched junction nucleotides: 11. CDR3 size: 17 residues. DNA for the CDR3: TGCGCCAGCAGCCGGAAATTAACCGGGACTAGCGGGTACGAGCAGTACTTC. It specifies CASSRKLTGTSGYEQYF.

The chain recombines TRBV24-1 with TRBJ1-2; D possibly corresponds to TRBD1 (5 bases). The V gene's germline CDR1 is KGHDR and CDR2 SFDVKD. The CDR3 has 11 amino acids. V dropped 9 bases and J dropped 8 bases, with 12 bases sitting between them. In DNA, the CDR3 is TGTGCCACCGGGGCGGGGGTCGGCTACACCTTC. Amino acids: CATGAGVGYTF.

V and J are TRBV6-1 and TRBJ1-5; D ambiguous. The CDR3 contains 15 residues. V was clipped by 1 base and J by 1 base, with 8 bases between them. Germline V CDR1 and CDR2: MNHNS, SASEGT. CDR3 loop: CASSEVAVSNQPQHF. The CDR3 nucleotides are TGTGCCAGCAGTGAAGTGGCAGTGAGCAATCAGCCCCAGCATTTT.

The chain is built from TRBV11-2 and TRBJ2-3; a possible D gene is TRBD1 (6 bases). The ends were cut back, 3 bases at V and 0 bases at J, with 10 bases in the middle. Looked up from germline, CDR1 is SGHAT and CDR2 is FQNNGV. This CDR3 has 15 residues. The CDR3 here is CASSFRGSSTDTQYF. CDR3 bases: TGTGCCAGCAGCTTTAGGGGGTCTAGCACAGATACGCAGTATTTT. Looking up the rest from reference TRBV11-2 and TRBJ2-3 gives the full variable domain: EAGVAQSPRYKIIEKRQSVAFWCNPISGHATLYWYQQILGQGPKLLIQFQNNGVVDDSQLPKDRFSAERLKGVDSTLKIQPAKLEDSAVYLCASSFRGSSTDTQYFGPGTRLTVL.

The chain combines TRBV12-5 with TRBJ2-5, with 7 bases identical to TRBD1. The CDR3 is 15 residues long. The V gene end was trimmed by 4 bases and the J gene end by 1 base; junction bases not matched to a gene: 6. Germline lookup yields CDR1 LGHNT and CDR2 FRNRAP. Written as DNA, the CDR3 is TGTGCTAGTGGTTACGACCGACAGGGCCAAGAGACCCAGTACTTC. This encodes CASGYDRQGQETQYF.

The chain is built from TRBV21-1 and TRBJ2-4. TRBV21-1 is labeled a pseudogene. This CDR3 spans 16 amino acids. The CDR3 sequence is CASSKEAVIAKNIQYF. CDR3 in DNA: TGTGCCAGCAGCAAAGAGGCAGTGATTGCCAAAAACATTCAGTACTTC.

The rearrangement uses TRBV5-6 and TRBJ1-1; D not certain. In germline, CDR1 is SGHDT, CDR2 YYEEEE. This CDR3 is built from 12 residues. The V gene lost 4 bases and the J gene lost 6 bases, with 10 bases spanning the gap. The CDR3 protein is CASSRRTAEAFF. CDR3 DNA sequence: TGTGCCAGCAGCAGAAGGACGGCTGAAGCTTTCTTT.

The V and J genes are TRBV6-5 and TRBJ1-6; no clear D. The CDR3 length is 16 residues. V lost 0 bases and J 6 bases, leaving 12 bases between the germline ends. Germline assignment: CDR1 MNHEY and CDR2 SVGAGI. CDR3 DNA sequence: TGTGCCAGCAGTTACTCTATTGTGACCCTTAATTCACCCCTCCACTTT. Its translation is CASSYSIVTLNSPLHF.

The chain has TRBV27 and TRBJ1-2, with D possibly matching TRBD1 (5 bases). Trimming pared 6 bases from V and 5 bases from J, leaving 16 bases between. The CDR3 spans 14 residues. Germline V gene lookup returns CDR1 MNHEY and CDR2 SMNVEV (reference sequence). CDR3 region: CASSPWGTGYGYTF. The DNA for the CDR3 is TGTGCCAGCAGCCCGTGGGGGACGGGGTATGGCTACACCTTC.

The V and J genes are TRBV30 and TRBJ1-6; D call uncertain. V shed 3 bases and J shed 10 bases, with 13 bases lying between them. CDR1 is GTSNPN, CDR2 SVGIG, per germline (reference sequence). The CDR3 loop spans 13 amino acids. The CDR3 coding sequence is TGTGCCTGGAGCCCCCCGTCAGTATCACCCCTCCACTTT. Translating it yields CAWSPPSVSPLHF.

This rearrangement joins TRBV7-9 to TRBJ2-1; D tentatively reads TRBD1 or TRBD2 (5 bases each). Trimming removed 1 base from V and 5 bases from J, with 9 bases in between. CDR3 length equals 14 residues. Germline V gene data show CDR1 as SEHNR and CDR2 as FQNEAQ (reference sequence). CDR3 coding DNA: TGTGCCAGCAGCTTAGAGCAGGGAGACAATGAGCAGTTCTTC. It yields the protein CASSLEQGDNEQFF. Drawing the rest from reference TRBV7-9 and TRBJ2-1, the complete variable domain is DTGVSQNPRHKITKRGQNVTFRCDPISEHNRLYWYRQTLGQGPEFLTYFQNEAQLEKSRLLSDRFSAERPKGSFSTLEIQRTEQGDSAMYLCASSLEQGDNEQFFGPGTRLTVL.

A note on this clone: Other DNA variants within this sample encode the same CDR3. The V and J genes are TRBV18 and TRBJ1-1; possible D gene TRBD1, 5 bases. CDR1 is KGHSH, CDR2 LQKENI, per germline. This CDR3 has 13 amino acids. With 2 bases removed from V and 1 base from J, the gap between germline ends came to 5 bases. The CDR3 coding sequence is TGTGCCAGCTCACCAGGACAGAACACTGAAGCTTTCTTT. It is translated as CASSPGQNTEAFF.

This chain joins TRBV20-1 and TRBJ2-1; 7 bases are a match to TRBD1. Germline V CDR1 and CDR2: DFQATT, SNEGSKA (reference sequence). V lost 6 bases and J lost 7; bases outside the gene matches: 3. This CDR3 has 11 residues. In DNA form, the CDR3 reads TGCAGTGCCGACAGGGCAAATGAGCAGTTCTTC. Protein sequence: CSADRANEQFF.

For this clone: This specimen includes other DNA sequences encoding the same CDR3. V gene TRBV18 combines with J gene TRBJ2-5; 7 nucleotides line up with TRBD1. The CDR3 length is 13 residues. V gave up 3 bases and J gave up 5 bases; unmatched junction bases: 3. The germline V gene has CDR1 KGHSH and CDR2 LQKENI. The CDR3 sequence: CASSPGTVETQYF. The CDR3, as DNA: TGTGCCAGCTCACCTGGGACAGTCGAGACCCAGTACTTC.

The chain recombines TRBV30 with TRBJ2-7, with TRBD2 matching over 8 bases. CDR1 and CDR2 (germline): GTSNPN, SVGIG (reference sequence). V trimming: 5 bases; J trimming: 4 bases; junction bases outside the gene matches: 7. The CDR3 is 13 residues long. The CDR3 DNA is TGTGCCTGGGGGTCGGGGGGGCAATACGAGCAGTACTTC. Encoded protein: CAWGSGGQYEQYF.

This chain uses TRBV25-1 with TRBJ1-5, with TRBD1 matching 7 bases. The CDR3 is made up of 16 amino acids. Germline assignment: CDR1 MGHDK and CDR2 SYGVNS. J was trimmed by 0 bases and V by 8 bases; bases with no gene match: 10. CDR3 sequence (DNA): TGTGCCAGCCACGGGTACAGGGGCGATAGCAATCAGCCCCAGCATTTT. Its protein is CASHGYRGDSNQPQHF.

This rearrangement joins TRBV9 to TRBJ2-3; D is ambiguous. The CDR3 is 15 residues long. V was trimmed by 0 bases and J by 2 bases, leaving 10 bases between them. Per germline, CDR1 SGDLS and CDR2 YYNGEE. The chain's CDR3 is CASSVGGLLTDTQYF. Here the CDR3 DNA reads TGTGCCAGCAGCGTAGGGGGTCTACTCACAGATACGCAGTATTTT.

This clone was seen a handful of times. The rearrangement links TRBV2 to TRBJ1-4; no definite D call. The CDR3 sequence is 15 residues long. Germline CDR1 and CDR2: SNHLY and FYNNEI. V lost 4 bases and J 0 bases, leaving 9 bases between the germline ends. The CDR3 protein is CASSVLSSTNEKLFF. The CDR3 DNA reads TGTGCCAGCAGTGTTCTATCCTCAACTAATGAAAAACTGTTTTTT.

The J gene is TRBJ2-3, the V gene TRBV7-3; D gene uncertain. V was shortened by 1 base and J by 5 bases, with 10 bases between the two germline ends. The V gene's germline CDR1 is SGHTA and CDR2 FQGTGA. This CDR3 contains 14 residues. The CDR3 loop reads CASSLRTRGDTQYF. The CDR3 DNA is TGTGCCAGCAGCTTAAGGACCCGCGGAGATACGCAGTATTTT.

The chain combines TRBV5-6 with TRBJ2-2; D is perhaps TRBD1 (5 bases). There are 15 residues in the CDR3. Trimming took off 6 bases at V and 5 bases at J, with 17 bases between the two ends. The germline V gene encodes CDR1 SGHDT and CDR2 YYEEEE. CDR3: CASTLWGVWTGELFF. The CDR3 region has the DNA TGTGCCAGCACCTTATGGGGCGTATGGACCGGGGAGCTGTTTTTT. Full variable domain (missing parts from reference TRBV5-6 and TRBJ2-2): DAGVTQSPTHLIKTRGQQVTLRCSPKSGHDTVSWYQQALGQGPQFIFQYYEEEERQRGNFPDRFSGHQFPNYSSELNVNALLLGDSALYLCASTLWGVWTGELFFGEGSRLTVL.

The chain carries TRBV7-2 and TRBJ1-2, with a tentative D call TRBD1 (6 bases). Germline CDR1 is SGHTA and CDR2 is FQGNSA. V lost 5 bases, J lost 7 bases, and 17 bases lay in between. The CDR3 consists of 14 residues. The CDR3 DNA is TGTGCCAGCAGCCGGGCCGGGGGCCAGTCTGGCTACACCTTC. As protein: CASSRAGGQSGYTF.

This clone was seen a handful of times. This specimen includes other DNA sequences encoding the same CDR3. The chain uses TRBV5-6 and TRBJ2-7; 15 bases are a match to TRBD2. The J segment lost 7 bases and the V segment lost 2 bases, leaving 16 bases of the junction unmatched. The V gene's germline CDR1 is SGHDT and CDR2 YYEEEE. This CDR3 comprises 19 residues. The CDR3 bases are TGTGCCAGCAGCTTAACACAGGGACTAGCGGGGGGTGAAGTGTTTGAGCAGTACTTC. Translating it yields CASSLTQGLAGGEVFEQYF. The complete variable domain, with remaining parts taken from reference TRBV5-6 and TRBJ2-7, reads DAGVTQSPTHLIKTRGQQVTLRCSPKSGHDTVSWYQQALGQGPQFIFQYYEEEERQRGNFPDRFSGHQFPNYSSELNVNALLLGDSALYLCASSLTQGLAGGEVFEQYFGPGTRLTVT.

The rearrangement uses TRBV23-1 and TRBJ2-3, with TRBD2 identical over 7 bases. TRBV23-1 is identified as an open reading frame with a role that is uncertain. J lost 1 base, V lost 7 bases, and 5 bases had no gene match. The CDR3 runs 14 residues. CDR3 in amino acids: CASILGRGTDTQYF. CDR3 sequence (DNA): TGCGCCAGCATTCTAGGGAGGGGCACAGATACGCAGTATTTT.

The V and J genes are TRBV18 and TRBJ1-3; no clear D gene. CDR1 and CDR2 (germline): KGHSH, LQKENI. CDR3 length: 14 residues. The germline V and J ends were trimmed by 3 bases and 2 bases, with 8 bases remaining between them. In nucleotides, the CDR3 is TGTGCCAGCTCACCCGGCGGGGCTGGAAACACCATATATTTT. Its translation: CASSPGGAGNTIYF.

This sequence joins TRBV4-1 and TRBJ2-5; 8 bases align to TRBD2. After removal of 1 base from V and 1 base from J, the junction contained 2 bases not matched to a gene. The CDR3 has 15 amino acids. CDR1 is MGHRA, CDR2 YSYEKL, per germline. The CDR3 sequence is CASSQVRGGQETQYF. Written as DNA, the CDR3 is TGCGCCAGCAGCCAAGTTCGGGGGGGCCAAGAGACCCAGTACTTC.

J is TRBJ2-1 and V is TRBV6-5; 7 nucleotides agree with TRBD2. Germline loops: CDR1 MNHEY, CDR2 SVGAGI. The CDR3 runs 15 residues. The J segment lost 4 bases and the V segment lost 0 bases, leaving 3 bases of the junction unmatched. The CDR3 bases are TGTGCCAGCAGTTACTCGCGGGGGAGATACAATGAGCAGTTCTTC. Translating it yields CASSYSRGRYNEQFF.

V is TRBV20-1 and J is TRBJ1-5; 10 positions agree with TRBD1. Looked up from germline, CDR1 is DFQATT and CDR2 is SNEGSKA (reference sequence). The CDR3 covers 16 residues. The junction had 9 bases not matched to a gene; V was cut back by 3 bases and J by 4 bases. This chain's CDR3 is CSASSSTGGLNQPQHF. The CDR3 coding sequence is TGCAGTGCTAGTTCCTCGACAGGGGGCCTTAATCAGCCCCAGCATTTT.